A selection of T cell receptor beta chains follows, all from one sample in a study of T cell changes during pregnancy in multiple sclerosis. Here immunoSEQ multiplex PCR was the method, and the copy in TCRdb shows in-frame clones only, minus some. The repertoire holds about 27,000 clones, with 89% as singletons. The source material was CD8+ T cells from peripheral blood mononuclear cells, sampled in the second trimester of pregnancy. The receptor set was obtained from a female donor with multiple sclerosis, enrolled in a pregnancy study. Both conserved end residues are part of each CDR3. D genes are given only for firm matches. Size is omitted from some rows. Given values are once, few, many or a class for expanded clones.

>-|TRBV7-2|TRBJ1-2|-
CASSFPGYIYGYTF
TGTGCCAGCAGCTTCCCGGGGTACATCTATGGCTACACCTTC
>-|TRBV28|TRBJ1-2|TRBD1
CASSLGGQGLFSGYTF
TGTGCCAGCAGTTTAGGGGGACAGGGTCTATTCAGTGGCTACACCTTC
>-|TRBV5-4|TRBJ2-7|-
CASSLGFGDEQYF
TGTGCCAGCAGCTTGGGGTTCGGGGACGAGCAGTACTTC
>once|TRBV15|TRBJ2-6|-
CATSRERGSGANVLTF
TGTGCCACCAGCAGAGAAAGGGGGTCTGGGGCCAACGTCCTGACTTTC
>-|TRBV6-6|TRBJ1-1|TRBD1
CASSFDRDTEAFF
TGTGCCAGCAGTTTCGACAGGGACACTGAAGCTTTCTTT
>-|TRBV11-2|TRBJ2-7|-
CASSLIPRGPSYEQYF
TGTGCCAGCAGCTTAATTCCCCGAGGGCCCTCCTACGAGCAGTACTTC
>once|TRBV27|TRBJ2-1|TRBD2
CASRSGLAGGLGEQFF
TGTGCCAGCAGATCGGGACTAGCGGGAGGGCTGGGTGAGCAGTTCTTC
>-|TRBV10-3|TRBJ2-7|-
CAISISDSSYEQYF
TGTGCCATCAGTATTTCGGACAGTTCCTACGAGCAGTACTTC
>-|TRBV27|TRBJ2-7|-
CASSLSTVSILYEQYF
TGTGCCAGCAGTTTATCCACAGTGTCAATTCTCTACGAGCAGTACTTC
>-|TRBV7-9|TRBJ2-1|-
CASGDSNSYNEQFF
TGTGCCAGCGGAGACAGTAACTCCTACAATGAGCAGTTCTTC
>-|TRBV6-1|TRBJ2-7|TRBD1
CASSETGSGYEQYF
TGTGCCAGCAGTGAGACAGGGTCCGGCTACGAGCAGTACTTC
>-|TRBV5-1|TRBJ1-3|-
CASSLEGSGYGNTIYF
TGCGCCAGCAGCTTGGAAGGTTCAGGGTACGGAAACACCATATATTTT
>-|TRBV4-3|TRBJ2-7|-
CASSQDLGSYEQYF
TGCGCCAGCAGCCAAGATCTGGGGAGCTACGAGCAGTACTTC
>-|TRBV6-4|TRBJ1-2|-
CASSDDPRGRNGYTF
TGTGCCAGCAGTGACGACCCCCGAGGGAGGAATGGCTACACCTTC
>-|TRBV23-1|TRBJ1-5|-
CASSQPMDSLYSNQPQHF
TGCGCCAGCAGTCAACCCATGGACAGCCTTTATAGCAATCAGCCCCAGCATTTT
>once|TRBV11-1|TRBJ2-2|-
CASSLGPEAGELFF
TGTGCCAGCAGCTTAGGACCTGAGGCCGGGGAGCTGTTTTTT